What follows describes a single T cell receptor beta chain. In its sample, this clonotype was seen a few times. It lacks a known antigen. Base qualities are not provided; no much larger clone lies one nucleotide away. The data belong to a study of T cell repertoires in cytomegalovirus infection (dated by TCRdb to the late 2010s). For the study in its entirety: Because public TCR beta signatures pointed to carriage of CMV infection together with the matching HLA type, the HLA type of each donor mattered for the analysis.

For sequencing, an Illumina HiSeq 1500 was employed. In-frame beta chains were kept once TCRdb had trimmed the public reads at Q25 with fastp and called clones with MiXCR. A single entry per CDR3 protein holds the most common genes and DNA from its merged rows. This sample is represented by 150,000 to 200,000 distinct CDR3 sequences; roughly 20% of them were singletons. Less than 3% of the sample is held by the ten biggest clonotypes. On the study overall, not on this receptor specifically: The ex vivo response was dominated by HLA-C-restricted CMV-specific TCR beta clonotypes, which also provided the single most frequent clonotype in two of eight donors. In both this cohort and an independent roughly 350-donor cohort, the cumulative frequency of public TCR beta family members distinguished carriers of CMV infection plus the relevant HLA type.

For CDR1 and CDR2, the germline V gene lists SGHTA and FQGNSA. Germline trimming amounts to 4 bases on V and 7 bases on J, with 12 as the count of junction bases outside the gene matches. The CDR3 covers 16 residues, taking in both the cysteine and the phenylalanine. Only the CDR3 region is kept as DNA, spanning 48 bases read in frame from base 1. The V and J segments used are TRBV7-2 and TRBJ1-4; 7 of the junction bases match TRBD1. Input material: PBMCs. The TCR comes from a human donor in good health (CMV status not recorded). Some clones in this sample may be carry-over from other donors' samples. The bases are TGTGCCAGCAGCTCTATACCGGGTCCAGGGGGTGAAAAACTGTTTTTT. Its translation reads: CASSSIPGPGGEKLFF. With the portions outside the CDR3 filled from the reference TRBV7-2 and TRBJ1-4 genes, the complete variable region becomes GAGVSQSPSNKVTEKGKDVELRCDPISGHTALYWYRQSLGQGLEFLIYFQGNSAPDKSGLPSDRFSAERTGGSVSTLTIQRTQQEDSAVYLCASSSIPGPGGEKLFFGSGTQLSVL.